A selection of T cell receptor beta chains follows, all from one sample in a study of early T cells in non-severe SARS-CoV-2 infection. MiXCR was run by TCRdb on the 5' RACE reads, yielding one entry per CDR3 protein. There are roughly 76,000 distinct CDR3 sequences in the sample; 9% to 15% occur only once, and approximately 3.9% lies in the top ten. The sequencing input was whole blood. The receptors originated from an adult who was a healthcare worker with PCR-confirmed SARS-CoV-2 infection or an uninfected control (not recorded which). CDR3s include the opening cysteine and the closing phenylalanine or tryptophan. Where a row states a size, it is once, few, many or the class of an expanded clone; other rows omit it.

j_call: TRBJ2-7; clone_size: .; v_call: TRBV29-1; cdr3_length: 12; cdr3_aa: CSVAAGPYEQYF
j_call: TRBJ2-2; clone_size: .; v_call: TRBV27; cdr3_length: 16; cdr3_aa: CASRPAGGPGTGELFF
j_call: TRBJ2-1; clone_size: few; v_call: TRBV7-2; cdr3_length: 14; cdr3_aa: CASSLGQGVDEQFF
j_call: TRBJ2-2; clone_size: .; v_call: TRBV2; cdr3_length: 15; cdr3_aa: CASRWTGSDTGELFF
j_call: TRBJ2-3; clone_size: few; v_call: TRBV20-1; cdr3_length: 16; cdr3_aa: CSAARLGTREKDTQYF
j_call: TRBJ2-5; clone_size: .; v_call: TRBV29-1; cdr3_length: 14; cdr3_aa: CSVESGRLAATQYF
j_call: TRBJ2-3; clone_size: many; v_call: TRBV5-1; cdr3_length: 15; cdr3_aa: CASTILAGEGDTQYF
j_call: TRBJ2-7; clone_size: few; v_call: TRBV29-1; cdr3_length: 11; cdr3_aa: CSVAAGDEQYF
j_call: TRBJ2-7; clone_size: few; v_call: TRBV29-1; cdr3_length: 14; cdr3_aa: CSVLLGGLVGEQYF
j_call: TRBJ2-3; clone_size: .; v_call: TRBV6-1; cdr3_length: 18; cdr3_aa: CASSVRLAGRASTDTQYF
j_call: TRBJ2-5; clone_size: .; v_call: TRBV6-2/TRBV6-3; cdr3_length: 17; cdr3_aa: CASSYSLVAGAGETQYF
j_call: TRBJ2-4; clone_size: few; v_call: TRBV5-1; cdr3_length: 15; cdr3_aa: CASSFQGGAKNIQYF
j_call: TRBJ2-3; clone_size: .; v_call: TRBV28; cdr3_length: 14; cdr3_aa: CASSPPRLTDTQYF
j_call: TRBJ1-5; clone_size: many; v_call: TRBV20-1; cdr3_length: 13; cdr3_aa: CSASRQGSQPQHF
j_call: TRBJ2-7; clone_size: many; v_call: TRBV30; cdr3_length: 13; cdr3_aa: CAWSWFKEYEQYF
j_call: TRBJ2-3; clone_size: .; v_call: TRBV7-9; cdr3_length: 13; cdr3_aa: CASIPREADTQYF
j_call: TRBJ1-1; clone_size: many; v_call: TRBV27; cdr3_length: 17; cdr3_aa: CASSSGGLGYSGTEAFF
j_call: TRBJ1-5; clone_size: many; v_call: TRBV6-6; cdr3_length: 13; cdr3_aa: CASAGQGDQPQHF
j_call: TRBJ2-1; clone_size: .; v_call: TRBV12-3/TRBV12-4; cdr3_length: 13; cdr3_aa: CASSLLGVNEQFF
j_call: TRBJ2-1; clone_size: .; v_call: TRBV11-2; cdr3_length: 16; cdr3_aa: CVSSLLRRGGRNEQFF
j_call: TRBJ1-2; clone_size: many; v_call: TRBV6-1; cdr3_length: 15; cdr3_aa: CASRGDRALPNGYTF
j_call: TRBJ2-1; clone_size: .; v_call: TRBV28; cdr3_length: 16; cdr3_aa: CASRLAGTSGNNEQFF
j_call: TRBJ2-1; clone_size: .; v_call: TRBV5-5; cdr3_length: 12; cdr3_aa: CASSLSGNEQFF
j_call: TRBJ2-2; clone_size: many; v_call: TRBV9; cdr3_length: 15; cdr3_aa: CASSVAGGHTGELFF
j_call: TRBJ2-7; clone_size: .; v_call: TRBV19; cdr3_length: 14; cdr3_aa: CASSTPGPKHEQYF
j_call: TRBJ1-1; clone_size: .; v_call: TRBV20-1; cdr3_length: 14; cdr3_aa: CSAQPLTVNTEAFF